This T cell receptor beta chain came from a study of T cells after yellow fever vaccination. Overall study: It was SMART-Seq v4 Ultra Low Input that prepared the fractions with low cell numbers. Study-wide results and limits: Faster peaking, at day 5 versus 15, marked a secondary response that was weaker.

One entry per CDR3 protein results from TCRdb running MiXCR on the 5' RACE reads. The sample consists of 250,000 or so distinct CDR3 sequences, 6.7% of them appearing once. Unmatched junction bases numbered 9, after V lost 8 bases and J lost 7 bases. Germline values: CDR1 LNHDA, CDR2 SQIVND (reference sequence). The CDR3 loop spans 15 amino acids. Remarks on this clonotype: Its antigen remains unidentified.

The chain combines TRBV19 with TRBJ2-1; 12 bases line up with TRBD1. The sequences come from CD4+ T cells sorted from PBMCs, collected on the day of the yellow fever booster vaccination. This clonotype was sampled from a young man who received the YFV17D yellow fever vaccine. The CDR3 sequence is CASARDRGLGNEQFF. For the CDR3, the DNA is TGTGCCAGTGCACGGGACAGGGGGCTCGGTAATGAGCAGTTCTTC. The full variable domain, rest sourced from reference TRBV19 and TRBJ2-1, is DGGITQSPKYLFRKEGQNVTLSCEQNLNHDAMYWYRQDPGQGLRLIYYSQIVNDFQKGDIAEGYSVSREKKESFPLTVTSAQKNPTAFYLCASARDRGLGNEQFFGPGTRLTVL.